This TCR beta chain was documented in a study of T cells in Graves' hyperthyroidism and ophthalmopathy. Study details: Peripheral blood specimens were obtained at initial diagnosis, prior to any treatment.

Regarding the study as a whole: Most thyroid clonotypes expanded above 0.001 appeared in blood too.

Not enrolled were patients with uncontrolled infection, other autoimmune disease, pregnancy or lactation. Fresh 10 ml peripheral blood yielded PBMCs. Looked up from germline, CDR1 is SGHRS and CDR2 is YFSETQ. Trimming took 3 bases from V and 5 from J, leaving 14 bases between them. There are 14 residues in the CDR3. With regard to this clonotype: The antigen is unknown.

TCR beta CDR3 region amplification was performed from RNA transcripts. Using the HTBI primer set, a first-round RT-PCR was run on the TCR CDR3. TCRdb called the multiplex PCR reads again in MiXCR, with one record for every CDR3 protein. Among 600,000 to 700,000 distinct CDR3 sequences listed, 14% to 15% were seen once. Sample: blood. The clonotype was recovered from a woman in her thirties or forties with Graves' ophthalmopathy. This chain uses TRBV5-1 with TRBJ2-5; maybe TRBD1 (6 bases). CDR3 nucleotide sequence: TGCGCCAGCAGCTACGGGACAATGGGGGAGACCCAGTACTTC. Translated: CASSYGTMGETQYF.